Listed below are T cell receptor beta chains from one sample, sequenced in a study of beta chain features in type 1 diabetes. Clones were read by immunoSEQ multiplex PCR, and TCRdb kept only the in-frame ones, dropping some. The sample consists of about 640,000 clones, around 12% of them appearing once. Material: naive CD4+ T cells from blood. The receptors derive from a man aged 25 to 40 with type 1 diabetes. Both conserved end residues are part of each CDR3. Fields, in order: J gene, clone size, V gene, D gene, CDR3 length, CDR3 DNA, CDR3 protein. The D gene is left open where the match is weak. For some rows the clone size is stated as once, few or many, or as a class when expanded; others skip it.

j_gene: TRBJ1-5; abundance: -; v_gene: TRBV6-5; d_gene: -; len: 13; CDR3nt: TGTGCCAGCCAGGGACATCTCAATCAGCCCCAGCATTTT; CDR3aa: CASQGHLNQPQHF
j_gene: TRBJ2-6; abundance: -; v_gene: TRBV30; d_gene: -; len: 13; CDR3nt: TGTGCCTGGACAGGGTCTGGGGCCAACGTCCTGACTTTC; CDR3aa: CAWTGSGANVLTF
j_gene: TRBJ2-3; abundance: few; v_gene: TRBV7-9; d_gene: -; len: 13; CDR3nt: TGTGCCAGCAGCCCAGGAAACACAGATACGCAGTATTTT; CDR3aa: CASSPGNTDTQYF
j_gene: TRBJ2-2; abundance: -; v_gene: TRBV7-2; d_gene: -; len: 15; CDR3nt: TGTGCCAGCAGCCCCCTAAGGGGCTCAAGCGGGGAGCTGTTTTTT; CDR3aa: CASSPLRGSSGELFF
j_gene: TRBJ1-2; abundance: few; v_gene: TRBV20-1; d_gene: TRBD1; len: 11; CDR3nt: TGCAGCGGACAGGATAACTATGGCTACACCTTC; CDR3aa: CSGQDNYGYTF
j_gene: TRBJ1-5; abundance: -; v_gene: TRBV18; d_gene: -; len: 13; CDR3nt: TGTGCCAGCTCGAGGGACCGTGCATGGCCCCAGCATTTT; CDR3aa: CASSRDRAWPQHF
j_gene: TRBJ2-3; abundance: few; v_gene: TRBV11-2; d_gene: -; len: 17; CDR3nt: TGTGCCAGCAGCTTATCGGGGAGTCCCTTCGTAACAGATACGCAGTATTTT; CDR3aa: CASSLSGSPFVTDTQYF
j_gene: TRBJ2-2; abundance: few; v_gene: TRBV10-3; d_gene: -; len: 16; CDR3nt: TGTGCCATCAGGCCCGCCACGGCGGGGAACACCGGGGAGCTGTTTTTT; CDR3aa: CAIRPATAGNTGELFF
j_gene: TRBJ2-5; abundance: -; v_gene: TRBV11-2; d_gene: -; len: 13; CDR3nt: TGTGCCAGCAGCCGACCCCGTGGGGAGACCCAGTACTTC; CDR3aa: CASSRPRGETQYF
j_gene: TRBJ2-2; abundance: few; v_gene: TRBV13; d_gene: TRBD1; len: 17; CDR3nt: TGTGCCAGCAGCTTCGCGGACAGGGGGAGACCACCCGGGGAGCTGTTTTTT; CDR3aa: CASSFADRGRPPGELFF
j_gene: TRBJ1-2; abundance: few; v_gene: TRBV5-1; d_gene: -; len: 16; CDR3nt: TGCGCCAGCAGCTTGGCTGGAAGGGACCTGAGAGGAGGCTACACCTTC; CDR3aa: CASSLAGRDLRGGYTF
j_gene: TRBJ1-1; abundance: -; v_gene: TRBV9; d_gene: TRBD1; len: 15; CDR3nt: TGTGCCAGCAGCGTTACAGGGGAGTGGGTCACTGAAGCTTTCTTT; CDR3aa: CASSVTGEWVTEAFF
j_gene: TRBJ2-7; abundance: -; v_gene: TRBV6-5; d_gene: TRBD1; len: 13; CDR3nt: TGTGCCAGCAGAACCGGGACAGTCTACGAGCAGTACTTC; CDR3aa: CASRTGTVYEQYF
j_gene: TRBJ1-2; abundance: few; v_gene: TRBV7-6; d_gene: -; len: 15; CDR3nt: TGTGCCAGCAGCTTAGTACAGGGAGCTAACTATGGCTACACCTTC; CDR3aa: CASSLVQGANYGYTF
j_gene: TRBJ2-3; abundance: few; v_gene: TRBV10-3; d_gene: TRBD2; len: 14; CDR3nt: TGTGCCACTAGCGGATCTACTAGCACAGATACGCAGTATTTT; CDR3aa: CATSGSTSTDTQYF
j_gene: TRBJ1-4; abundance: -; v_gene: TRBV7-9; d_gene: -; len: 10; CDR3nt: TGTGCCGCCGCTGGGGAAAAACTGTTTTTT; CDR3aa: CAAAGEKLFF
j_gene: TRBJ2-7; abundance: few; v_gene: TRBV23-1; d_gene: -; len: 14; CDR3nt: TGCGCCAGCCACCCCAAACGACAGCCCCACGAGCAGTACTTC; CDR3aa: CASHPKRQPHEQYF
j_gene: TRBJ1-2; abundance: few; v_gene: TRBV6-5; d_gene: TRBD1; len: 15; CDR3nt: TGTGCCAGCAGTGCGGGACAGGGGGCTAACTATGGCTACACCTTC; CDR3aa: CASSAGQGANYGYTF
j_gene: TRBJ1-6; abundance: -; v_gene: TRBV7-2; d_gene: -; len: 15; CDR3nt: TGTGCCAGCAGCTTCCAGGGGCTTAATAATTCACCCCTCCACTTT; CDR3aa: CASSFQGLNNSPLHF
j_gene: TRBJ1-2; abundance: few; v_gene: TRBV19; d_gene: TRBD1; len: 15; CDR3nt: TGTGCCAGCGATCCCGGGACAGGGGTAAACTATGGCTACACCTTC; CDR3aa: CASDPGTGVNYGYTF
j_gene: TRBJ2-7; abundance: -; v_gene: TRBV5-6; d_gene: TRBD1; len: 15; CDR3nt: TGTGCCAGCAGCTTGATGGGACAGGGGACCTACGAGCAGTACTTC; CDR3aa: CASSLMGQGTYEQYF
j_gene: TRBJ1-5; abundance: few; v_gene: TRBV5-4; d_gene: -; len: 12; CDR3nt: TGTGCCAGCAGCTCGGAGAATCAGCCCCAGCATTTT; CDR3aa: CASSSENQPQHF
j_gene: TRBJ2-5; abundance: few; v_gene: TRBV19; d_gene: -; len: 15; CDR3nt: TGTGCCAGTACCGAAACCTTCGAGTGGGGGGAGACCCAGTACTTC; CDR3aa: CASTETFEWGETQYF
j_gene: TRBJ2-3; abundance: -; v_gene: TRBV9; d_gene: -; len: 12; CDR3nt: TGTGCCAGCAGCCCTCAAGGATATACGCAGTATTTT; CDR3aa: CASSPQGYTQYF
j_gene: TRBJ2-6; abundance: few; v_gene: TRBV6-4; d_gene: -; len: 14; CDR3nt: TGTGCCAGGGGGACGGACTCTGGGGCCAACGTCCTGACTTTC; CDR3aa: CARGTDSGANVLTF
j_gene: TRBJ1-2; abundance: few; v_gene: TRBV6-1; d_gene: -; len: 14; CDR3nt: TGTGCCAGCAGTGAAGTAATGGGGCTAAATGGCTACACCTTC; CDR3aa: CASSEVMGLNGYTF
j_gene: TRBJ1-6; abundance: -; v_gene: TRBV18; d_gene: -; len: 13; CDR3nt: TGTGCCAGCTCACCAGGGCACGGTTCACCCCTCCACTTT; CDR3aa: CASSPGHGSPLHF
j_gene: TRBJ2-2; abundance: -; v_gene: TRBV7-2; d_gene: -; len: 13; CDR3nt: TGTGCCAGCAGCGCCCGGAACACCGGGGAGCTGTTTTTT; CDR3aa: CASSARNTGELFF
j_gene: TRBJ2-1; abundance: few; v_gene: TRBV30; d_gene: -; len: 12; CDR3nt: TGTGCCTGGAGTGTTCTGGTCGATGAGCAGTTCTTC; CDR3aa: CAWSVLVDEQFF
j_gene: TRBJ2-5; abundance: few; v_gene: TRBV7-9; d_gene: -; len: 11; CDR3nt: TGTGCCAGCAGCGCTCACCAGACCCAGTACTTC; CDR3aa: CASSAHQTQYF
j_gene: TRBJ1-6; abundance: -; v_gene: TRBV6-6; d_gene: -; len: 12; CDR3nt: TGTGCCAGCAGTCGGAATAATTCACCCCTCCACTTT; CDR3aa: CASSRNNSPLHF
j_gene: TRBJ2-6; abundance: few; v_gene: TRBV5-1; d_gene: -; len: 14; CDR3nt: TGCGCCAGCAGCCCAATGGCGGGGGCCAACGTCCTGACTTTC; CDR3aa: CASSPMAGANVLTF
j_gene: TRBJ2-7; abundance: -; v_gene: TRBV29-1; d_gene: TRBD2; len: 12; CDR3nt: TGCAGCGTTGCTAGCGGGGGGCCGGAGCAGTACTTC; CDR3aa: CSVASGGPEQYF
j_gene: TRBJ2-7; abundance: few; v_gene: TRBV6-6; d_gene: -; len: 11; CDR3nt: TGTGCCAGCAGTTTCGTCTACGAGCAGTACTTC; CDR3aa: CASSFVYEQYF
j_gene: TRBJ1-1; abundance: -; v_gene: TRBV11-2; d_gene: -; len: 14; CDR3nt: TGTGCCAGCAGCTTAGCGGGACAGAACACTGAAGCTTTCTTT; CDR3aa: CASSLAGQNTEAFF
j_gene: TRBJ2-3; abundance: few; v_gene: TRBV7-2; d_gene: TRBD2; len: 16; CDR3nt: TGTGCCAGCAGGCGCGGTGGCGGGGGGAGTGTAGATACGCAGTATTTT; CDR3aa: CASRRGGGGSVDTQYF
j_gene: TRBJ2-1; abundance: few; v_gene: TRBV7-2; d_gene: -; len: 18; CDR3nt: TGTGCCGTCAAAAGGGGCAGGACGAGCCTTTCCTCCTACAATGAGCAGTTCTTC; CDR3aa: CAVKRGRTSLSSYNEQFF
j_gene: TRBJ1-5; abundance: -; v_gene: TRBV30; d_gene: TRBD1; len: 13; CDR3nt: TGTGCCTGGAGTGGACAGGGTAATCAGCCCCAGCATTTT; CDR3aa: CAWSGQGNQPQHF
j_gene: TRBJ1-2; abundance: -; v_gene: TRBV6-6; d_gene: -; len: 14; CDR3nt: TGTGCCAGCAGTTACTCGGGGACCTCCAAAGGCTACACCTTC; CDR3aa: CASSYSGTSKGYTF
j_gene: TRBJ1-2; abundance: -; v_gene: TRBV7-9; d_gene: -; len: 15; CDR3nt: TGTGCCAGCAGCTTAGAGCGAGGGGCCAGTCTTGGCTACACCTTC; CDR3aa: CASSLERGASLGYTF
j_gene: TRBJ2-6; abundance: few; v_gene: TRBV6-6; d_gene: -; len: 12; CDR3nt: TGTGCCAGCAAGGCTGGGGCCAACGTCCTGACTTTC; CDR3aa: CASKAGANVLTF
j_gene: TRBJ2-7; abundance: -; v_gene: TRBV2; d_gene: -; len: 14; CDR3nt: TGTGCCAGCAGCTATGACGTTCAGAGTTACGAGCAGTACTTC; CDR3aa: CASSYDVQSYEQYF
j_gene: TRBJ2-1; abundance: -; v_gene: TRBV28; d_gene: -; len: 14; CDR3nt: TGTGCCAGCAGTTTTTTAGCATTTAGGAATGAGCAGTTCTTC; CDR3aa: CASSFLAFRNEQFF
j_gene: TRBJ2-7; abundance: -; v_gene: TRBV7-8; d_gene: -; len: 14; CDR3nt: TGTGCCAGCAGCCCCAGTGCACTCCTCTACGAGCAGTACTTC; CDR3aa: CASSPSALLYEQYF
j_gene: TRBJ1-1; abundance: -; v_gene: TRBV29-1; d_gene: -; len: 12; CDR3nt: TGCAGCGTTGAAGGGGACACCAAAGGGGCTTTCTTT; CDR3aa: CSVEGDTKGAFF
j_gene: TRBJ2-7; abundance: few; v_gene: TRBV18; d_gene: TRBD1; len: 17; CDR3nt: TGTGCCAGCTCACCAAGGACACCGACAGGGGAACCCTACGAGCAGTACTTC; CDR3aa: CASSPRTPTGEPYEQYF
j_gene: TRBJ2-3; abundance: few; v_gene: TRBV29-1; d_gene: TRBD1; len: 13; CDR3nt: TGCAGCGTTGACGGACAGGGAATTGATACGCAGTATTTT; CDR3aa: CSVDGQGIDTQYF
j_gene: TRBJ1-4; abundance: -; v_gene: TRBV9; d_gene: -; len: 13; CDR3nt: TGTGCCAGCAGCTTGCGACAAAATGAAAAACTGTTTTTT; CDR3aa: CASSLRQNEKLFF
j_gene: TRBJ1-5; abundance: -; v_gene: TRBV30; d_gene: -; len: 11; CDR3nt: TGTGCCTGGAGTGTGGGTCAGCCCCAGCATTTT; CDR3aa: CAWSVGQPQHF
j_gene: TRBJ2-7; abundance: -; v_gene: TRBV9; d_gene: -; len: 13; CDR3nt: TGTGCCAGCGGTGGGACTCGCACCGACGAGCAGTACTTC; CDR3aa: CASGGTRTDEQYF
j_gene: TRBJ2-5; abundance: few; v_gene: TRBV7-2; d_gene: -; len: 12; CDR3nt: TGTGCCAGCAGCCCCCTCCAGGAGACCCAGTACTTC; CDR3aa: CASSPLQETQYF
j_gene: TRBJ1-6; abundance: few; v_gene: TRBV30; d_gene: TRBD1; len: 17; CDR3nt: TGTGCCTGGAGTCCTCGCCGTATCGGGACAGGGCTTTCACCCCTCCACTTT; CDR3aa: CAWSPRRIGTGLSPLHF
j_gene: TRBJ1-2; abundance: few; v_gene: TRBV7-9; d_gene: TRBD1; len: 15; CDR3nt: TGTGCCAGCAGCCCACATGGGACAGGGCTGGAGGGCTACACCTTC; CDR3aa: CASSPHGTGLEGYTF
j_gene: TRBJ2-2; abundance: -; v_gene: TRBV4-3; d_gene: -; len: 17; CDR3nt: TGCGCCAGCAGCCAAGGAGGAAGGGGCCGCGGCACCGGGGAGCTGTTTTTT; CDR3aa: CASSQGGRGRGTGELFF
j_gene: TRBJ2-5; abundance: few; v_gene: TRBV7-9; d_gene: TRBD2; len: 17; CDR3nt: TGTGCCAGCAGCTTAGGTCAACCAGCGGGGCATCAAGAGACCCAGTACTTC; CDR3aa: CASSLGQPAGHQETQYF
j_gene: TRBJ2-1; abundance: -; v_gene: TRBV14; d_gene: -; len: 16; CDR3nt: TGTGCCAGCAGCCAATATACAGCTAACTCCTACAATGAGCAGTTCTTC; CDR3aa: CASSQYTANSYNEQFF
j_gene: TRBJ2-1; abundance: few; v_gene: TRBV27; d_gene: -; len: 13; CDR3nt: TGTGCCAGCAGTTTGCGTAGGGACAATGAGCAGTTCTTC; CDR3aa: CASSLRRDNEQFF